This TCR beta chain was sequenced during a study of monozygotic twins with cystic fibrosis. Across the whole study: Libraries were built from around 3 micrograms of fragmented DNA using about 16 PCR cycles.

Trimming shortened V by 4 bases and J by 1 base, and 20 bases separated the two germline ends. The CDR3 contains 17 residues. CDR1 and CDR2 from the germline V gene are LNHNV and YYDKDF (reference sequence). Repertoires were generated with immunoSEQ multiplex PCR, while TCRdb's copy carries only in-frame clones and drops some. The repertoire includes nearly 25,000 clones, around 93% of them detected once, and roughly 0.29% sits in the top ten. The V gene is TRBV15, the J gene TRBJ2-7, with a possible D match to TRBD1 (6 bases). The source of this sequence is a girl aged 2-10 years with cystic fibrosis. Sequenced: blood. The CDR3 DNA reads as TGTGCCACCAGCACGGTACAGGGCCCGACTCAGTCCTACGAGCAGTACTTC. It codes for CATSTVQGPTQSYEQYF.